The T cell receptor beta chain described here comes from a study of blood T cell repertoires in COVID-19. Study in general: Samples came from the United States, Italy and Spain, spanning acute and convalescent COVID-19. Sources were T cells, B-cell-depleted T cells, or PBMCs; the material itself was cDNA or gDNA.

Trimming took off 10 bases at V and 7 bases at J, with 22 bases between the two ends. Germline lookup yields CDR1 WSHSY and CDR2 SAAADI. The CDR3 contains 14 residues. Per the study methods: Nucleated cell counts were estimated from reference gene primer amplification. Assay used: immunoSEQ multiplex PCR; TCRdb lists only in-frame clones, some missing. Clone size and V and J calls were adopted from that table, with D and trimming inferred from the DNA. The sample includes 340,000 or so clones, more than 75% seen only once; the top ten take 1%. The source of this sequence is a man aged 45 to 65 with active or convalescent COVID-19. The sequenced sample was peripheral blood. The chain has TRBV10-2 and TRBJ1-1; the D gene is possibly TRBD1 (5 bases). The DNA of the CDR3 is TGCGCCACCAGAGGAGGAGCGGGGACCTTTGAAGCTTTCTTT. This codes for CATRGGAGTFEAFF.